These 9 T cell receptor beta chains share one sample of origin, sequenced in a study of T-cell reconstitution after alpha-beta-depleted transplantation in children. Unique molecular identifiers were used in preparing the TCRbeta library. Each CDR3 protein gets one entry after TCRdb re-called the PCR reads with MiXCR. The sample consists of about 90,000 distinct CDR3 sequences, roughly a sixth of them appearing once. The sequencing used PBMCs, mostly from graft donor cells, collected 180 days after TCRalphabeta/CD19-depleted stem cell transplant. These receptors all come from a male patient aged 2 to 10 who had a stem cell transplant for acute lymphoblastic leukemia, so the T cells may come from the graft donor.

The chain has TRBV3-1 and TRBJ2-1; TRBD2 matches 9 bases. The CDR3 covers 16 residues. The germline CDR1 and CDR2 sequences are LGHDT and YNNKEL (reference sequence). The J segment lost 8 bases and the V segment lost 1 base, leaving 9 bases of the junction unmatched. This CDR3 is CASSQVWRGGVDEQFF. The CDR3 DNA reads as TGTGCCAGCAGCCAAGTGTGGCGGGGGGGCGTGGATGAGCAGTTCTTC.

The genes are TRBV4-2 and TRBJ2-2; 14 bases are shared with TRBD2. With V trimmed by 2 bases and J by 4 bases, 9 bases remained unmatched. CDR3 length: 19 residues. CDR1 and CDR2 from the germline V gene are LGHNA and YNFKEQ. CDR3 region: CASSQPPGLAGESTGELFF. The CDR3 region has the DNA TGTGCCAGCAGCCAACCTCCGGGACTAGCGGGGGAAAGCACCGGGGAGCTGTTTTTT.

This clonotype came up a few times. This rearrangement joins TRBV10-3 to TRBJ2-5; D gene unclear. The V gene's germline CDR1 is ENHRY and CDR2 SYGVKD. The CDR3 has 11 residues. V was clipped by 3 bases and J by 5 bases, with 4 bases between them. CDR3 in amino acids: CAISEGETQYF. The CDR3 DNA reads TGTGCCATCAGTGAAGGCGAGACCCAGTACTTC.

The gene calls are TRBV7-7 and TRBJ2-2, with a tentative D call TRBD1 (5 bases). Germline V gene data show CDR1 as SSHAT and CDR2 as FNYEAQ (reference sequence). The length of the CDR3 is 15 residues. V lost 1 base to trimming and J lost 7 bases, with 13 bases between them. The CDR3 protein is CASSLVPGSDGELFF. For the CDR3, the DNA is TGTGCCAGCAGCTTAGTACCAGGGTCGGACGGGGAGCTGTTTTTT. The full variable domain, with the rest looked up from reference TRBV7-7 and TRBJ2-2, is GAGVSQSPRYKVTKRGQDVTLRCDPISSHATLYWYQQALGQGPEFLTYFNYEAQPDKSGLPSDRFSAERPEGSISTLTIQRTEQRDSAMYRCASSLVPGSDGELFFGEGSRLTVL.

This chain connects TRBV7-2 to TRBJ1-1; unclear D gene. Trimming stripped 3 bases from V and 0 bases from J, with 14 bases between. The germline gives CDR1 SGHTA, CDR2 FQGNSA. The CDR3 extends over 16 amino acids. The CDR3 sequence is CASSLGRQMLNTEAFF. In nucleotides, the CDR3 is TGTGCCAGCAGCTTGGGGAGACAAATGCTGAACACTGAAGCTTTCTTT.

A few counts support this clonotype. V usage is TRBV11-2 and J usage is TRBJ2-7; perhaps TRBD2 as D (6 bases). V lost 1 base, J lost 2 bases, and 15 bases lay in between. This CDR3 comprises 16 residues. Germline CDR1 and CDR2: SGHAT and FQNNGV. This CDR3 is CASSLGRRGPTYEQYF. The CDR3 DNA reads TGTGCCAGCAGCTTAGGTCGGAGGGGCCCCACCTACGAGCAGTACTTC. The full variable domain, rest sourced from reference TRBV11-2 and TRBJ2-7, is EAGVAQSPRYKIIEKRQSVAFWCNPISGHATLYWYQQILGQGPKLLIQFQNNGVVDDSQLPKDRFSAERLKGVDSTLKIQPAKLEDSAVYLCASSLGRRGPTYEQYFGPGTRLTVT.

The rearrangement uses TRBV10-3 and TRBJ2-1; no firm D call. Between the trimmed V and J ends, which lost 8 bases and 2 bases, there was a span of 13 bases. Per the germline V gene, CDR1 is ENHRY and CDR2 is SYGVKD. The CDR3 contains 14 residues. As DNA, the CDR3 is TGTGCCATCGAATGGCCCCCACCCTACAATGAGCAGTTCTTC. This translates into CAIEWPPPYNEQFF.

The chain combines TRBV5-1 with TRBJ2-2; D not certain. The CDR3 has 15 amino acids. Germline lookup yields CDR1 SGHRS and CDR2 YFSETQ. Trimming took off 0 bases at V and 6 bases at J, with 12 bases between the two ends. The DNA for the CDR3 is TGCGCCAGCAGCTTGGAGGGCAGGTCGGCCGGGGAGCTGTTTTTT. It translates to CASSLEGRSAGELFF.

This clonotype was counted ten times or more. The chain uses TRBV5-1 and TRBJ1-1; D gene uncertain. V gave up 1 base and J gave up 1 base, with 11 bases separating them. The CDR3 extends over 15 amino acids. Germline values: CDR1 SGHRS, CDR2 YFSETQ. The CDR3 DNA is TGCGCCAGCAGCTTGAAACTAAGCACGAACACTGAAGCTTTCTTT. As protein: CASSLKLSTNTEAFF.